The 18 T cell receptor beta chains below were found in one sample sequenced in a study of blood T cell repertoires in COVID-19. Sequenced by immunoSEQ multiplex PCR; TCRdb stores in-frame clones only, minus some. The sample consists of hundreds of thousands of clones, around 88% of them appearing once. Sequenced: PBMCs or T cells enriched from blood (not recorded which). All receptors derive from a woman aged 40 to 50 with acute COVID-19.

The chain joins TRBV19 to TRBJ2-7; possible D gene TRBD2, 6 bases. With 7 bases removed from V and 2 bases from J, the gap between germline ends came to 15 bases. CDR1 and CDR2 from the germline V gene are LNHDA and SQIVND (reference sequence). The CDR3 runs 14 residues. In DNA, the CDR3 is TGTGCCAGTACCGGGGCGGGATTCCCCTACGAGCAGTACTTC. Translation gives CASTGAGFPYEQYF.

The chain combines TRBV6-5 with TRBJ2-3; D unclear. CDR1 and CDR2 from the germline V gene are MNHEY and SVGAGI. The CDR3 sequence is 15 residues long. The V end was cut by 0 bases, the J end by 0 bases, with 7 bases between. The CDR3 sequence: CASSYSWASTDTQYF. As DNA, the CDR3 is TGTGCCAGCAGTTACTCGTGGGCGAGCACAGATACGCAGTATTTT.

This clone has a single count. The chain recombines TRBV3-1 (or the pseudogene TRBV3-2) with TRBJ1-2, with TRBD1 matching over 11 bases. V shed 4 bases, J shed 2 bases, and the junction held 6 bases outside the gene matches. CDR1 LGHDT and CDR2 YNNKEL come from the germline V gene (reference sequence). The CDR3 has 16 amino acids. CDR3 bases: TGTGCCAGCAGCCCCGGGACAGGGGGTACGAACTATGGCTACACCTTC. Translating it yields CASSPGTGGTNYGYTF.

This clone appeared a few times. The chain uses TRBV5-4 and TRBJ1-2; possibly TRBD1 for D (6 bases). There are 14 residues in the CDR3. V gave up 4 bases and J gave up 6 bases, with 16 bases separating them. Germline V gives CDR1 SGHNT, CDR2 YYREEE (reference sequence). In DNA form, the CDR3 reads TGTGCCAGCAGCCTACCAGGGGTTATGGATGGCTACACCTTC. As protein: CASSLPGVMDGYTF. Full variable domain (missing parts from reference TRBV5-4 and TRBJ1-2): ETGVTQSPTHLIKTRGQQVTLRCSSQSGHNTVSWYQQALGQGPQFIFQYYREEENGRGNFPPRFSGLQFPNYSSELNVNALELDDSALYLCASSLPGVMDGYTFGSGTRLTVV.

The genes are TRBV5-5 and TRBJ2-5, with D possibly matching TRBD1 (5 bases). CDR1 is SGHKS and CDR2 is YYEKEE in the germline V gene (reference sequence). The CDR3 totals 17 residues. The germline V and J ends were trimmed by 7 bases and 2 bases, with 24 bases remaining between them. In DNA form, the CDR3 reads TGTGCCAGCGGCCTTCAGTGGGGCGGTCCAGAACAAGAGACCCAGTACTTC. Protein product: CASGLQWGGPEQETQYF.

This clone was counted many times. J is TRBJ2-1 and V is TRBV6-5; 7 bases align to TRBD2. Germline V lookup: CDR1 MNHEY, CDR2 SVGAGI. After removal of 8 bases from V and 5 bases from J, the junction contained 3 bases not matched to a gene. This CDR3 contains 12 residues. The CDR3 loop reads CASGRGHNEQFF. The DNA of the CDR3 is TGTGCCAGCGGGAGGGGCCACAATGAGCAGTTCTTC.

This clone is a singleton in its sample. The chain uses TRBV5-1 and TRBJ1-3, with D unclear. CDR3 length: 15 amino acids. The germline V and J ends were trimmed by 6 bases and 4 bases, with 17 bases remaining between them. Germline assignment: CDR1 SGHRS and CDR2 YFSETQ. The CDR3 region is CASTKSQPTGNTIYF. For the CDR3, the DNA is TGCGCCAGCACCAAAAGCCAGCCGACAGGAAACACCATATATTTT.

The rearrangement uses TRBV19 and TRBJ2-1, with 12 bases that match TRBD2. Looked up from germline, CDR1 is LNHDA and CDR2 is SQIVND (reference sequence). This CDR3 is 17 amino acids long. V lost 4 bases and J lost 1; bases outside the gene matches: 5. CDR3 sequence: CASSKLAGGYSYNEQFF. The CDR3 DNA is TGTGCCAGTAGTAAACTAGCGGGAGGTTATTCCTACAATGAGCAGTTCTTC.

J is TRBJ1-3 and V is TRBV5-4; 7 bases align to TRBD1. The CDR3 spans 15 residues. The germline gives CDR1 SGHNT, CDR2 YYREEE (reference sequence). The V segment lost 4 bases and the J segment 1 base; nucleotides outside the gene matches: 5. The CDR3 region has the DNA TGTGCCAGCAGCGAAGGGGGCGCATCTGGAAACACCATATATTTT. Its protein product is CASSEGGASGNTIYF.

This sequence joins TRBV7-8 and TRBJ2-1; 11 nucleotides match TRBD2. V gave up 5 bases and J gave up 6 bases; unmatched junction bases: 6. The germline CDR1 and CDR2 sequences are SGHVS and FQNEAQ. CDR3 size: 15 residues. The CDR3 region is CASSETSGISNEQFF. The CDR3 region has the DNA TGTGCCAGCAGCGAGACTAGCGGGATAAGCAATGAGCAGTTCTTC.

The chain uses TRBV19 and TRBJ1-3, with 9 bases matching TRBD1. Germline CDR1 is LNHDA and CDR2 is SQIVND (reference sequence). There are 15 residues in the CDR3. The ends lost 5 bases at V and 2 bases at J; junction bases unmatched: 4. CDR3 nucleotides: TGTGCCAGTAGTGGAACAGGGGGCACTGGAAACACCATATATTTT. It codes for CASSGTGGTGNTIYF.

The chain combines TRBV3-1 (or the pseudogene TRBV3-2) with TRBJ1-2, with a weak D call TRBD1 (5 bases). Trimming left V 4 bases short and J 1 base short, with 13 bases between. Germline V gives CDR1 LGHDT, CDR2 YNNKEL (reference sequence). The CDR3 contains 15 residues. The DNA of the CDR3 is TGTGCCAGCAGCCCTCATGGGGCTTTTAACTATGGCTACACCTTC. It specifies CASSPHGAFNYGYTF.

J is TRBJ2-5 and V is TRBV11-2, with D maybe TRBD2 (5 bases). The CDR3 runs to 15 residues. Germline CDR1 is SGHAT and CDR2 is FQNNGV. Trimming cost V 7 bases and J 2 bases, with 17 bases left between them. As DNA, the CDR3 is TGTGCCAGCACCCCGGGGAAGCGGAAACAAGAGACCCAGTACTTC. This translates into CASTPGKRKQETQYF.

The gene calls are TRBV4-2 and TRBJ2-3; D perhaps matches TRBD2 (8 bases). Germline CDR1 LGHNA, CDR2 YNFKEQ. The V end was cut by 0 bases, the J end by 7 bases, with 23 bases between. The CDR3 consists of 18 residues. CDR3 DNA sequence: TGTGCCAGCAGCCAAGATGGAAATAGCGGGACAGCTCCAAATACGCAGTATTTT. Translation gives CASSQDGNSGTAPNTQYF.

The CDR3 DNA reads as TGCAGCGTTGAGGTAGGGTTAGGACAGGGAAAGTTCTTC. This translates into CSVEVGLGQGKFF. The chain is built from TRBV29-1 and TRBJ2-1; 8 bases are a match to TRBD1. Looked up from germline, CDR1 is SQVTM and CDR2 is ANQGSEA. The ends lost 3 bases at V and 14 bases at J; junction bases unmatched: 12. The CDR3 has 13 amino acids.

CDR3 amino acids: CASSPSQGARFYGYTF. CDR3 bases: TGTGCCAGCAGTCCTTCTCAGGGGGCGCGGTTCTATGGCTACACCTTC. This sequence joins TRBV27 and TRBJ1-2, with 8 bases aligning to TRBD1. V dropped 5 bases and J dropped 4; count of bases not matched to a gene: 12. Germline V gene lookup returns CDR1 MNHEY and CDR2 SMNVEV (reference sequence). The CDR3 spans 16 residues.

This sequence joins TRBV18 and TRBJ1-6, with 7 bases that match TRBD1. The ends lost 4 bases at V and 5 bases at J; junction bases unmatched: 8. CDR3 size: 16 residues. Germline V CDR1 and CDR2: KGHSH, LQKENI. The DNA of the CDR3 is TGTGCCAGCTCACTCAGAACCGGGACAGATAATTCACCCCTCCACTTT. Encoded protein: CASSLRTGTDNSPLHF.

The genes are TRBV11-3 and TRBJ2-1, with TRBD1 matching over 7 bases. This CDR3 contains 18 residues. Looked up from germline, CDR1 is SGHNT and CDR2 is YENEEA. With V trimmed by 0 bases and J by 7 bases, 15 bases remained unmatched. The CDR3 loop is CASSLDYPGGEGGNEQFF. In DNA, the CDR3 is TGTGCCAGCAGCTTAGATTACCCAGGGGGAGAAGGAGGAAATGAGCAGTTCTTC.